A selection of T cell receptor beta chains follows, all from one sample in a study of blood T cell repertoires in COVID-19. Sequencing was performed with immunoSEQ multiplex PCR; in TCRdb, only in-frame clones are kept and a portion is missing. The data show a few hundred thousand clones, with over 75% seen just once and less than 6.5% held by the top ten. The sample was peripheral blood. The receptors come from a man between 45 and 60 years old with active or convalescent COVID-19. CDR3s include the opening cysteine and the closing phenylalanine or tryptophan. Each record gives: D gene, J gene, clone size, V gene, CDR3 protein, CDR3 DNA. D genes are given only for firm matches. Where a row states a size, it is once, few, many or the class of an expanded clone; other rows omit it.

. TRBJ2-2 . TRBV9 CASSAGVSGDLFF TGTGCCAGCAGCGCCGGGGTTTCAGGGGATCTGTTTTTT
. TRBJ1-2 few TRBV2 CASSEVGPNYGYTF TGTGCCAGCAGTGAAGTCGGTCCTAACTATGGCTACACCTTC
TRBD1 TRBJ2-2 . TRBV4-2 CASAVPGQGDIGELFF TGTGCCAGCGCCGTACCCGGACAGGGGGATATCGGGGAGCTGTTTTTT
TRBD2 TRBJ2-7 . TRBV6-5 CASSPSGRALYEQYF TGTGCCAGCAGTCCTAGCGGGAGGGCCTTGTACGAGCAGTACTTC
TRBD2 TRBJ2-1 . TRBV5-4 CASSLPGSGSSYNEQFF TGTGCCAGCAGCTTGCCGGGAAGCGGGAGCTCCTACAATGAGCAGTTCTTC
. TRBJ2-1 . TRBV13 CASSQTGNYNEQFF TGTGCCAGCAGCCAGACAGGAAATTACAATGAGCAGTTCTTC
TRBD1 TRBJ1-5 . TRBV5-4 CASRNTGTDSNQPQHF TGTGCCAGCAGAAACACCGGGACAGATAGCAATCAGCCCCAGCATTTT
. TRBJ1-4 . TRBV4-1 CASSQASRVNEKLFF TGCGCCAGCAGCCAAGCTTCCCGTGTTAATGAAAAACTGTTTTTT
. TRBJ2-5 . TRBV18 CASSPRGETQYF TGTGCCAGCTCCCCTAGGGGAGAGACCCAGTACTTC
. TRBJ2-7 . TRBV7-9 CASSQGQFYEQYF TGTGCCAGCAGCCAAGGACAATTCTACGAGCAGTACTTC
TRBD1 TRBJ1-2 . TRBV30 CAWSGWTGAFYGYTF TGTGCCTGGAGTGGGTGGACAGGGGCCTTCTATGGCTACACCTTC
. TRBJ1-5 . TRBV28 CASSLGGWQPQHF TGTGCCAGCAGTTTGGGGGGATGGCAGCCCCAGCATTTT
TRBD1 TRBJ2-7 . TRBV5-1 CASSLEAGGYEQYF TGCGCCAGCAGCTTGGAAGCAGGGGGCTACGAGCAGTACTTC
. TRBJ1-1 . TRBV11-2 CASSYIGQLNTEAFF TGTGCCAGCAGCTATATCGGACAATTGAACACTGAAGCTTTCTTT
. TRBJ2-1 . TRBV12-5 CASGLSGNNEQFF TGTGCTAGTGGTTTGTCAGGAAACAATGAGCAGTTCTTC
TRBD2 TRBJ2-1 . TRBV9 CASSAEGTSGANEQFF TGTGCCAGCAGCGCGGAGGGAACTAGCGGGGCCAATGAGCAGTTCTTC
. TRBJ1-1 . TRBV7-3 CASSLTKDTEAFF TGTGCCAGCAGCTTGACTAAAGACACTGAAGCTTTCTTT
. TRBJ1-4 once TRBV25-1 CASSGPSGGNEKLFF TGTGCCAGCAGTGGTCCAAGCGGGGGGAATGAAAAACTGTTTTTT
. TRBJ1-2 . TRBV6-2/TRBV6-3 CASSAAGPNYGYTF TGTGCCAGCAGCGCCGCGGGTCCCAACTATGGCTACACCTTC
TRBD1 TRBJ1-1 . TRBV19 CASSRTGGALDEAFF TGTGCCAGTAGTCGGACAGGGGGCGCGTTGGATGAAGCTTTCTTT
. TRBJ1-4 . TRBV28 CASQGSTNEKLFF TGTGCCAGCCAGGGTTCAACTAATGAAAAACTGTTTTTT
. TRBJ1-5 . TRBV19 CASKLQGWDQPQHF TGTGCCAGTAAACTACAAGGATGGGATCAGCCCCAGCATTTT
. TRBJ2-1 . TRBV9 CASNIRGRGFFSYNEQFF TGTGCCAGCAACATAAGAGGGAGGGGGTTCTTCTCCTACAATGAGCAGTTCTTC
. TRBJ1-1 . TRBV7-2 CASSPKRVRGGTEAFF TGTGCCAGCAGCCCCAAAAGGGTACGGGGTGGGACTGAAGCTTTCTTT
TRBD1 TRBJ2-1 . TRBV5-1 CASSFPTGTGGSYNEQFF TGCGCCAGCAGCTTCCCTACTGGGACAGGGGGCTCCTACAATGAGCAGTTCTTC
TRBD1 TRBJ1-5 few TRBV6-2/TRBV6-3 CASSPGQGTYQPQHF TGTGCCAGCAGCCCCGGACAGGGGACATATCAGCCCCAGCATTTT
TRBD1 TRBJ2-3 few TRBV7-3 CASSLDGTVTDTQYF TGTGCCAGCAGCTTAGATGGGACAGTCACAGATACGCAGTATTTT
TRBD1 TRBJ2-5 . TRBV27 CASSLDRGWKTQYF TGTGCCAGCAGTTTAGACAGGGGTTGGAAGACCCAGTACTTC
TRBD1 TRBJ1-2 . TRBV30 CAWADRGHGGYTF TGTGCCTGGGCCGACAGGGGCCACGGCGGCTACACCTTC
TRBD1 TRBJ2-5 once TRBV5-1 CASSLQGAGQETQYF TGCGCCAGCAGCTTGCAGGGGGCGGGTCAAGAGACCCAGTACTTC
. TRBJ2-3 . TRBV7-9 CASSLSTSTDTQYF TGTGCCAGCAGCTTAAGTACTAGCACAGATACGCAGTATTTT
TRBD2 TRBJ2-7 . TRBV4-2 CASSQETSGSSYEQYF TGTGCCAGCAGCCAAGAGACTAGCGGGAGCTCCTACGAGCAGTACTTC
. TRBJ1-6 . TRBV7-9 CASRPTANNSPLHF TGTGCCAGCAGACCGACAGCAAATAATTCACCCCTCCACTTT
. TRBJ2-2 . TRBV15 CATRKFRALNTGELFF TGTGCCACCAGAAAATTCAGGGCTTTGAACACCGGGGAGCTGTTTTTT
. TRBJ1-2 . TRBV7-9 CASSLGQVNYGYTF TGTGCCAGCAGCTTAGGACAGGTTAACTATGGCTACACCTTC
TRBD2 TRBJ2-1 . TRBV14 CASSRRRAGGPMVYADEQFF TGTGCCAGCAGCCGCCGAAGGGCGGGAGGGCCCATGGTGTATGCAGATGAGCAGTTCTTC
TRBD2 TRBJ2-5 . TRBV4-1 CASSLGLAAETQYF TGCGCCAGCAGCCTGGGACTAGCGGCGGAGACCCAGTACTTC
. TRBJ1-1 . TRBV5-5 CASSRMGGEAFF TGTGCCAGCAGCCGGATGGGAGGTGAAGCTTTCTTT
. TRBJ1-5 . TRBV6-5 CASSYSRDQPQHF TGTGCCAGCAGTTACTCGAGAGATCAGCCCCAGCATTTT
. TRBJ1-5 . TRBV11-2 CASSARGSNQPQHF TGTGCCAGCAGCGCCAGGGGAAGCAATCAGCCCCAGCATTTT
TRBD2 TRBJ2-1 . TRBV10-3 CAIASGSAGEQFF TGTGCCATCGCCAGCGGGAGCGCGGGTGAGCAGTTCTTC
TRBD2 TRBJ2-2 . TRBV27 CASSPLAGVTGELFF TGTGCCAGCAGTCCCCTAGCGGGAGTCACCGGGGAGCTGTTTTTT
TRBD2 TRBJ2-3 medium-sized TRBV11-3 CASSLGLLAGDTDTQYF TGTGCCAGCAGCTTAGGCCTACTAGCGGGAGACACAGATACGCAGTATTTT
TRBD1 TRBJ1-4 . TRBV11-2 CASSLSAGGVGKLFF TGTGCCAGCAGCTTATCGGCAGGGGGCGTGGGAAAACTGTTTTTT
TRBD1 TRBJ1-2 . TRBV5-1 CASRLTGVSANYGYTF TGCGCCAGCAGACTTACAGGGGTTTCGGCTAACTATGGCTACACCTTC
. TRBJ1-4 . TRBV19 CASTPTATNEKLFF TGTGCCAGTACCCCTACAGCAACTAATGAAAAACTGTTTTTT
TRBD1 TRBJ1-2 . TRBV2 CASRKGQGEFYGYTF TGTGCCAGCAGAAAAGGACAGGGGGAATTCTATGGCTACACCTTC
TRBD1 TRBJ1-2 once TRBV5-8 CASSLAGAGGFYGYTF TGTGCCAGCAGCTTGGCCGGGGCAGGGGGCTTCTATGGCTACACCTTC